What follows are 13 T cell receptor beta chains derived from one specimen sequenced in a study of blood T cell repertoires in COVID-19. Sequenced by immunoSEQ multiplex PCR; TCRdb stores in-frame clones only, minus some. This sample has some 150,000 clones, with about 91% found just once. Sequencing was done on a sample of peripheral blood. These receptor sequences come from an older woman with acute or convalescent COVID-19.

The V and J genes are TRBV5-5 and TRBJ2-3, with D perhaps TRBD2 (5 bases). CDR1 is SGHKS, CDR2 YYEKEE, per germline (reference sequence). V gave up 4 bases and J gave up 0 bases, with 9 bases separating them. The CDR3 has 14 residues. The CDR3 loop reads CASSRRTSTDTQYF. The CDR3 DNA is TGTGCCAGCAGCCGCCGGACTAGCACAGATACGCAGTATTTT.

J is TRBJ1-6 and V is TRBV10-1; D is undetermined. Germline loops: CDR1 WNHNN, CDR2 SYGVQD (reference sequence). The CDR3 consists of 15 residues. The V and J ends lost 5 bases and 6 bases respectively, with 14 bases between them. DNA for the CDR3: TGCGCCAGCAGTCTCAACCACGACTGTAATTCACCCCTCCACTTT. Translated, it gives CASSLNHDCNSPLHF.

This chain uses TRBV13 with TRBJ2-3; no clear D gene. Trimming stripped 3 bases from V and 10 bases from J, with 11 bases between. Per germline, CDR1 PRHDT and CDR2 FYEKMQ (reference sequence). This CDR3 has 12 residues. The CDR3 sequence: CASSFLQSAQYF. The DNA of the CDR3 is TGTGCCAGCAGCTTCTTGCAATCGGCGCAGTATTTT.

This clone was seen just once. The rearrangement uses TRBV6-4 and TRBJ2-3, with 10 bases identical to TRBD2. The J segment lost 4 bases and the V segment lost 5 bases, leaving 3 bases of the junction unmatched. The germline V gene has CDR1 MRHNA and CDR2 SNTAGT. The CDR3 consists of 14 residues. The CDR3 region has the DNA TGTGCCAGCAGTAGCGGGGGGGCCCCAGATACGCAGTATTTT. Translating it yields CASSSGGAPDTQYF.

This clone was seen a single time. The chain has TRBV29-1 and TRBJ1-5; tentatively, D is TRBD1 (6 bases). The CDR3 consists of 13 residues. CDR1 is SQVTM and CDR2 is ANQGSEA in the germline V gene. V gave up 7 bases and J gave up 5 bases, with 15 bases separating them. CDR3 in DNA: TGCAGCGCCCAACAGGGAACCGATCAGCCCCAGCATTTT. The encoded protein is CSAQQGTDQPQHF.

CDR3 bases: TGCGCCAGCAGACTAGCGGGGGGAGAGGGAAGGAATGAGCAGTTCTTC. Residues: CASRLAGGEGRNEQFF. The gene calls are TRBV10-1 and TRBJ2-1; 12 bases map to TRBD2. Germline CDR1 is WNHNN and CDR2 is SYGVQD (reference sequence). This CDR3 has 16 amino acids. The V segment lost 6 bases and the J segment 7 bases; nucleotides outside the gene matches: 10.

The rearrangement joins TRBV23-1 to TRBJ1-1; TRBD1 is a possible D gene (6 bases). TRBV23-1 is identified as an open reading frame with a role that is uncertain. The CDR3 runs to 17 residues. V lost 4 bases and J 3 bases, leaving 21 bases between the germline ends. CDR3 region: CASSLYSGVGSDTEAFF. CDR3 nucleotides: TGCGCCAGCAGTCTCTACTCAGGGGTAGGGTCGGACACTGAAGCTTTCTTT.

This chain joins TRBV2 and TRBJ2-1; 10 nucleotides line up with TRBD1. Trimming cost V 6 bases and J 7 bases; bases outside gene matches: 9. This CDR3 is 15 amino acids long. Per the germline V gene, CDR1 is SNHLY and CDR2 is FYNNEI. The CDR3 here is CASSLQPGQGNEQFF. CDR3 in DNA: TGTGCCAGCAGCCTTCAACCGGGACAGGGGAATGAGCAGTTCTTC. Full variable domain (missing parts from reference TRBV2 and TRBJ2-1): EPEVTQTPSHQVTQMGQEVILRCVPISNHLYFYWYRQILGQKVEFLVSFYNNEISEKSEIFDDQFSVERPDGSNFTLKIRSTKLEDSAMYFCASSLQPGQGNEQFFGPGTRLTVL.

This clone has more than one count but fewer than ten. CDR3 protein: CAISETGVYGYTF. For the CDR3, the DNA is TGTGCCATCAGTGAAACAGGCGTCTATGGCTACACCTTC. The chain combines TRBV10-3 with TRBJ1-2, with D possibly being TRBD1 (5 bases). The CDR3 sequence is 13 residues long. The V end was cut by 3 bases, the J end by 4 bases, with 9 bases between. Germline CDR1 ENHRY, CDR2 SYGVKD.

This chain's CDR3 is CASSVPGTSGPDTQYF. DNA of the CDR3: TGTGCCAGCAGCGTTCCCGGGACTAGCGGGCCAGATACGCAGTATTTT. V gene TRBV7-3 combines with J gene TRBJ2-3, with 12 positions matching TRBD2. The germline V gene encodes CDR1 SGHTA and CDR2 FQGTGA. There are 16 residues in the CDR3. The ends lost 5 bases at V and 4 bases at J; junction bases unmatched: 7.

For the CDR3, the DNA is TGCGCCAGCAGCGTGGACGGGACCTACAATGAGCAGTTCTTC. Its protein product is CASSVDGTYNEQFF. The chain uses TRBV5-1 and TRBJ2-1; a possible D gene is TRBD2 (5 bases). Germline V lookup: CDR1 SGHRS, CDR2 YFSETQ. This CDR3 comprises 14 residues. Trimming removed 4 bases at V and 2 bases at J, with 10 bases between.

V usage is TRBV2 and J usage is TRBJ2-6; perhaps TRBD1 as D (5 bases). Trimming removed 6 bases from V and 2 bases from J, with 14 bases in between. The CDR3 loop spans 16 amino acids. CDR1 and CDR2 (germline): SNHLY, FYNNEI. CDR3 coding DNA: TGTGCCAGCAGCCCTGAAAGGGGTACTGGGGCCAACGTCCTGACTTTC. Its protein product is CASSPERGTGANVLTF. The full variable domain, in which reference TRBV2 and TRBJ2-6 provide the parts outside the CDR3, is EPEVTQTPSHQVTQMGQEVILRCVPISNHLYFYWYRQILGQKVEFLVSFYNNEISEKSEIFDDQFSVERPDGSNFTLKIRSTKLEDSAMYFCASSPERGTGANVLTFGAGSRLTVL.

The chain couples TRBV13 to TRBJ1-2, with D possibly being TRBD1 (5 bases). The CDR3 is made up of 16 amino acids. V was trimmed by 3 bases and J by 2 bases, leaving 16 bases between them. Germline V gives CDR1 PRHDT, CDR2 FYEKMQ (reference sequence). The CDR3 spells CASSFDRGAGNYGYTF. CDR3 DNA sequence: TGTGCCAGCAGCTTCGATCGCGGGGCGGGAAACTATGGCTACACCTTC.